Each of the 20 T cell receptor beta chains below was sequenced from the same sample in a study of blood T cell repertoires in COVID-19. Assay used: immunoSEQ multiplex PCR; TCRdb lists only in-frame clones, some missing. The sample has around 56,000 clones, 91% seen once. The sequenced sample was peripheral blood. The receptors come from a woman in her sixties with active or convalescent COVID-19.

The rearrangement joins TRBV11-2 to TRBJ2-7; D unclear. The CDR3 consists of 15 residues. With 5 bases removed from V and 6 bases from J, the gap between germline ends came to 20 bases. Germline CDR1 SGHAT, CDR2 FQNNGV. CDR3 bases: TGTGCCAGCAGCCCCACGCGAGTACTGACGGGCGAGCAGTACTTC. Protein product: CASSPTRVLTGEQYF.

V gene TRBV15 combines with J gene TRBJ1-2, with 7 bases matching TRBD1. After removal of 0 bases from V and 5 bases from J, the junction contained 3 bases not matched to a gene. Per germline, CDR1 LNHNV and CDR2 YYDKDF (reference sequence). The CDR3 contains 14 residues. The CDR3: CATSRESGGYGYTF. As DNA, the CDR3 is TGTGCCACCAGCAGAGAATCAGGGGGGTATGGCTACACCTTC.

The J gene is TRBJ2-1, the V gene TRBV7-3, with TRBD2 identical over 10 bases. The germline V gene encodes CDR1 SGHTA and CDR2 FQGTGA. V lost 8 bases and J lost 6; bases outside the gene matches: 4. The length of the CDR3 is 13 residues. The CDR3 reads CASGLAGANEQFF. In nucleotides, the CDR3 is TGTGCCAGCGGTCTAGCGGGAGCCAATGAGCAGTTCTTC.

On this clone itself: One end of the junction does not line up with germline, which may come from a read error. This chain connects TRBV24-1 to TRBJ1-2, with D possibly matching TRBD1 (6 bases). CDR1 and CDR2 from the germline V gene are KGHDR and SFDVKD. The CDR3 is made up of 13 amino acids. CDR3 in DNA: TGTGCCACCCCACAGGGATCTAAATATGGCTACACCTTC. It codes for CATPQGSKYGYTF.

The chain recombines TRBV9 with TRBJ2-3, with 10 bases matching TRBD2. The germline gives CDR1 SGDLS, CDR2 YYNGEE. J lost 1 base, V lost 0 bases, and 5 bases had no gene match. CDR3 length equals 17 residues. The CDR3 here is CASSVDLAGVGTDTQYF. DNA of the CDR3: TGTGCCAGCAGCGTAGACCTAGCGGGAGTAGGCACAGATACGCAGTATTTT.

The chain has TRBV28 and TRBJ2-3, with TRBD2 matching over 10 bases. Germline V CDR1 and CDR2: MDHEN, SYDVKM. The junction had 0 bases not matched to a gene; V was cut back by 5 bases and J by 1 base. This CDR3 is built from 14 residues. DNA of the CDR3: TGTGCCAGCAGTACTAGCGGGGGCACAGATACGCAGTATTTT. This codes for CASSTSGGTDTQYF.

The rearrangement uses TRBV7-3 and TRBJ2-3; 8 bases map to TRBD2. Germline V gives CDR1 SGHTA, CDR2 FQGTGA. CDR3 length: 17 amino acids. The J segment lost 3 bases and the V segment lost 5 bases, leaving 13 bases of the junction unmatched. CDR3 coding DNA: TGTGCCAGCAGCCGAGGATCTACTAGCGGTCCTACAGATACGCAGTATTTT. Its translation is CASSRGSTSGPTDTQYF.

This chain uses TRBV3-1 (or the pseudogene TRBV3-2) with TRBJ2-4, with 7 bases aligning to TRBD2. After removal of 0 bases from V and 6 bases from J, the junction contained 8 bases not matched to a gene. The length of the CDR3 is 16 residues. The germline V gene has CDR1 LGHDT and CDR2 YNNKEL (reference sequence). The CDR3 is CASSQENILAANIQYF. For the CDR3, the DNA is TGTGCCAGCAGCCAAGAAAATATCCTAGCGGCAAACATTCAGTACTTC.

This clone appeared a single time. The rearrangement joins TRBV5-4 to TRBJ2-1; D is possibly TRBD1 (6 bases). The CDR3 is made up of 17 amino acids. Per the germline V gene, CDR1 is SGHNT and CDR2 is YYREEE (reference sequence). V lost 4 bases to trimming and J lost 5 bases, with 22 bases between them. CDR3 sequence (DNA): TGTGCCAGCAGCCCCGGGACAACACCCACTATGAACAATGAGCAGTTCTTC. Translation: CASSPGTTPTMNNEQFF.

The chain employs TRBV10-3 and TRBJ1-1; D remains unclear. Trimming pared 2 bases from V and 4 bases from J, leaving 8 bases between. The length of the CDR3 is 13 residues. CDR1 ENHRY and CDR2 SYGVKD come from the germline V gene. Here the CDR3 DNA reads TGTGCCATCAGTGAGGAGGGAGTCACTGAAGCTTTCTTT. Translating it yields CAISEEGVTEAFF.

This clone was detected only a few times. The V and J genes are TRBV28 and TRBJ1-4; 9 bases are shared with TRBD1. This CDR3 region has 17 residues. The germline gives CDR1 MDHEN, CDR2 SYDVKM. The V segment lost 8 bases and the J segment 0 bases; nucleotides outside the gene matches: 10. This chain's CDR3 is CASSGTGYSPTNEKLFF. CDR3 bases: TGTGCCAGCTCCGGGACAGGGTATTCTCCAACTAATGAAAAACTGTTTTTT.

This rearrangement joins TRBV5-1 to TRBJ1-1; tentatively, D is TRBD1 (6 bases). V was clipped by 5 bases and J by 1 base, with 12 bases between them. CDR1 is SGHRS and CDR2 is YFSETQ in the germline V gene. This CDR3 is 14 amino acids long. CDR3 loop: CASRDGGQNTEAFF. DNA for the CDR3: TGCGCCAGCAGAGATGGGGGACAGAACACTGAAGCTTTCTTT.

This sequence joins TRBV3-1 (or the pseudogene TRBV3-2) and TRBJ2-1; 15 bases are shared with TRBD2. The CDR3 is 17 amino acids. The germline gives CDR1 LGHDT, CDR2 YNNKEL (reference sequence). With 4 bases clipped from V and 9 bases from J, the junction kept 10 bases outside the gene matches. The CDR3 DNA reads TGTGCCAGCAGCCCAGATGACGGACTAGCGGGAGGGCTTGAGCAGTTCTTC. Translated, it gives CASSPDDGLAGGLEQFF.

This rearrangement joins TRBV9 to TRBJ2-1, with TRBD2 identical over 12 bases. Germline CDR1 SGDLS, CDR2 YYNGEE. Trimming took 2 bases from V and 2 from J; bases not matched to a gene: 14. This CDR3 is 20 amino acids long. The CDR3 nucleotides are TGTGCCAGCAGCGTCAGAGCCGGGGCTAGCGGGAGGGCCGCCTACAATGAGCAGTTCTTC. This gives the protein CASSVRAGASGRAAYNEQFF. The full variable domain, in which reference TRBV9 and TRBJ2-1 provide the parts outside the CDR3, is DSGVTQTPKHLITATGQRVTLRCSPRSGDLSVYWYQQSLDQGLQFLIQYYNGEERAKGNILERFSAQQFPDLHSELNLSSLELGDSALYFCASSVRAGASGRAAYNEQFFGPGTRLTVL.

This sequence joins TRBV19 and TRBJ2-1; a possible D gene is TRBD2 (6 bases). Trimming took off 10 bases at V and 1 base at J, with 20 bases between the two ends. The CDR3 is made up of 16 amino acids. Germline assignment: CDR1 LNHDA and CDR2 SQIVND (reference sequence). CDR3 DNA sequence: TGTGCCACCCGGGACTTCGATTCAACTTCCTACAATGAGCAGTTCTTC. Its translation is CATRDFDSTSYNEQFF.

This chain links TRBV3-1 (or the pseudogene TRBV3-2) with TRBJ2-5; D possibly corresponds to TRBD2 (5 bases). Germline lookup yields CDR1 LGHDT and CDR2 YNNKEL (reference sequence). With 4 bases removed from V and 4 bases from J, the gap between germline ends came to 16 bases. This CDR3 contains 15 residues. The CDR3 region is CASSLLAGGGETQYF. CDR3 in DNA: TGTGCCAGCAGCCTACTGGCGGGTGGTGGAGAGACCCAGTACTTC.

This chain's CDR3 is CASSFDRDYQFF. For the CDR3, the DNA is TGTGCCAGCAGCTTCGACCGGGACTATCAGTTCTTC. The chain joins TRBV7-9 to TRBJ2-1; TRBD2 matches 7 bases. Germline trimming cut 3 bases from V and 13 bases from J; bases unmatched to any gene: 6. Germline V lookup: CDR1 SEHNR, CDR2 FQNEAQ (reference sequence). CDR3 length: 12 residues. Filled out from reference TRBV7-9 and TRBJ2-1, the complete variable domain reads DTGVSQNPRHKITKRGQNVTFRCDPISEHNRLYWYRQTLGQGPEFLTYFQNEAQLEKSRLLSDRFSAERPKGSFSTLEIQRTEQGDSAMYLCASSFDRDYQFFGPGTRLTVL.

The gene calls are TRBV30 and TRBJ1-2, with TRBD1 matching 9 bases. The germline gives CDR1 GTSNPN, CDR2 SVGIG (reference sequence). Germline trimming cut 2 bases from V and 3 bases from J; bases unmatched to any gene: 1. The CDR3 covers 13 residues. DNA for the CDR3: TGTGCCTGGAGTAGGACAGGGGACTATGGCTACACCTTC. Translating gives CAWSRTGDYGYTF.

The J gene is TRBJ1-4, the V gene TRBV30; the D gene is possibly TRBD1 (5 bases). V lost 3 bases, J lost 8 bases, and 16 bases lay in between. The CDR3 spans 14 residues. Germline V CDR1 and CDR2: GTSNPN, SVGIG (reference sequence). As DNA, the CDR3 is TGTGCCTGGAGATCGGACACAGGTTGGGAAAAACTGTTTTTT. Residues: CAWRSDTGWEKLFF. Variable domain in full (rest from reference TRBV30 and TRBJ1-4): SQTIHQWPATLVQPVGSPLSLECTVEGTSNPNLYWYRQAAGRGLQLLFYSVGIGQISSEVPQNLSASRPQDRQFILSSKKLLLSDSGFYLCAWRSDTGWEKLFFGSGTQLSVL.

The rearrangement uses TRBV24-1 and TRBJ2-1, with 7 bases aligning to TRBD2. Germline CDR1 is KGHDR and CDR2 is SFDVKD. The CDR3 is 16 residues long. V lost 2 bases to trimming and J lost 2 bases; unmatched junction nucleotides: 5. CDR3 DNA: TGTGCCACCAGTGATTCCAGCGGGGCGGCCTACAATGAGCAGTTCTTC. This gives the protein CATSDSSGAAYNEQFF.